In its sample, the clone carrying this T cell receptor beta chain was seen many times. The V gene's germline CDR1 is MNHEY and CDR2 SVGAGI. V gave up 4 bases and J gave up 2 bases, with 8 bases separating them. The CDR3 consists of 13 residues. The sample belongs to a study of T-cell memory formation after mild COVID-19. TCRdb passed the 5' RACE reads through MiXCR, listing each CDR3 protein once. The sample gives some 250,000 distinct CDR3 sequences, approximately 9% of which show up once; roughly a fifth is in the top ten. The source material was PBMCs or a T cell subset sorted from them (not recorded which). The source of this sequence is a man between 18 and 29 years old who had mild COVID-19 (a few samples of this study predate the infection). Cell type and time point are not known. The chain joins TRBV6-5 to TRBJ2-5; D remains ambiguous. This CDR3 is CASSLARQETQYF. CDR3 coding DNA: TGTGCCAGCAGTTTGGCCAGGCAAGAGACCCAGTACTTC.